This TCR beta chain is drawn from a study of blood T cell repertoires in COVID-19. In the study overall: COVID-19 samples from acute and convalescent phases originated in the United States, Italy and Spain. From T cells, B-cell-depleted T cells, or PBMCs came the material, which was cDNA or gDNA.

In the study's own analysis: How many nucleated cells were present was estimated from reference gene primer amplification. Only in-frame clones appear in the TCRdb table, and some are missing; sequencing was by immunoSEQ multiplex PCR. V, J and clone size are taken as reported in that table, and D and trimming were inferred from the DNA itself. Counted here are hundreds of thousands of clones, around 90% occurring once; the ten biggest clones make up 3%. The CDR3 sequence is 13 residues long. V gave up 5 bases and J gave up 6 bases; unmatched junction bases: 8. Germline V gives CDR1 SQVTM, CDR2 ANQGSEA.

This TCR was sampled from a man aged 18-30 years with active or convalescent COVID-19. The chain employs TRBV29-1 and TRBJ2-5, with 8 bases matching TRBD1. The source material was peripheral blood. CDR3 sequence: CSVTGGSEKTQYF. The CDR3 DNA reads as TGCAGCGTTACAGGGGGAAGTGAAAAGACCCAGTACTTC.